This TCR beta chain was observed in a study of T-cell reconstitution after alpha-beta-depleted transplantation in children. Overall study findings and caveats: At the one-year point after transplant, T-cell counts and TCRbeta diversity were found to come mostly from T cells that had been newly produced.

The CDR3 extends over 15 amino acids. The V segment lost 6 bases and the J segment 6 bases; nucleotides outside the gene matches: 9. Germline CDR1 MNHEY, CDR2 SVGAGI. A TCRbeta library incorporating unique molecular identifiers was prepared. One entry per CDR3 protein results from TCRdb running MiXCR on the PCR reads. The sample yields fewer than 750,000 distinct CDR3 sequences, 23% seen once. Comments on this clonotype: What it recognizes is unknown.

The chain has TRBV6-5 and TRBJ1-5, with 9 bases matching TRBD1. The TCR was taken from a boy in the first two years of life who had a stem cell transplant for acute myeloid leukemia, so the T cells may come from the graft donor. The sequenced sample was PBMCs, mostly from graft donor cells, obtained 360 days after TCRalphabeta/CD19-depleted stem cell transplant. For the CDR3, the DNA is TGTGCCAGCAGAACAGGGGGCGCGGGGTTTCAGCCCCAGCATTTT. Translated, it gives CASRTGGAGFQPQHF.